Listed here are 21 T cell receptor beta chains from one sample, sequenced in a study of CD8 T cells in Susac syndrome. RNA in amounts of about 0.45 to 1 ug was reverse transcribed with random hexamers. TCRdb re-called the immunoSEQ multiplex PCR reads with MiXCR, one entry per CDR3 protein. The sample contains some 300,000 distinct CDR3 sequences, roughly 85% of which appear only once. The sequenced material came from CD8+ T cells from PBMCs. The receptors were sampled from a human donor with multiple sclerosis.

There are a few counts of this clonotype. The chain uses TRBV19 and TRBJ2-1, with unresolved D. Germline V gene lookup returns CDR1 LNHDA and CDR2 SQIVND (reference sequence). The V end was cut by 6 bases, the J end by 2 bases, with 8 bases between. The CDR3 contains 13 residues. CDR3 bases: TGTGCCAGTAGCCCTGGGGCCTACAATGAGCAGTTCTTC. It is translated as CASSPGAYNEQFF.

This clonotype was counted a few times. This rearrangement joins TRBV4-3 to TRBJ1-4, with D uncertain. Germline CDR1 LGHNA, CDR2 YSLEER. The CDR3 has 14 amino acids. V was cut by 6 bases and J by 5 bases, with 13 bases left in between. DNA of the CDR3: TGCGCCAGCAGAGGGATTGGGGTCAATGAAAAACTGTTTTTT. Residues: CASRGIGVNEKLFF.

The V gene is TRBV28, the J gene TRBJ2-4, with 12 bases identical to TRBD2. This CDR3 has 14 amino acids. Germline V gene lookup returns CDR1 MDHEN and CDR2 SYDVKM. J lost 10 bases, V lost 6 bases, and 7 bases had no gene match. The CDR3 region is CASREAGLAGIQYF. In nucleotides, the CDR3 is TGTGCCAGCAGGGAGGCAGGACTAGCGGGGATTCAGTACTTC. Variable domain in full (rest from reference TRBV28 and TRBJ2-4): DVKVTQSSRYLVKRTGEKVFLECVQDMDHENMFWYRQDPGLGLRLIYFSYDVKMKEKGDIPEGYSVSREKKERFSLILESASTNQTSMYLCASREAGLAGIQYFGAGTRLSVL.

This clonotype came up once. The chain combines TRBV7-9 with TRBJ2-7; D remains unclear. The V and J ends lost 3 bases and 0 bases respectively, with 15 bases between them. Germline V CDR1 and CDR2: SEHNR, FQNEAQ (reference sequence). CDR3 length: 16 residues. The CDR3 reads CASSFPHASSSYEQYF. The CDR3 DNA is TGTGCCAGCAGCTTTCCGCACGCCTCGAGCTCCTACGAGCAGTACTTC.

V usage is TRBV3-1 and J usage is TRBJ1-2, with D maybe TRBD1 (6 bases). The ends were cut back, 0 bases at V and 5 bases at J, with 13 bases in the middle. CDR1 is LGHDT, CDR2 YNNKEL, per germline (reference sequence). The CDR3 is made up of 15 amino acids. The CDR3 region is CASSQDGTHGYGYTF. The CDR3 DNA is TGTGCCAGCAGCCAAGATGGGACACATGGGTATGGCTACACCTTC.

The genes are TRBV4-3 and TRBJ2-7; 7 bases map to TRBD2. CDR3 size: 14 residues. Looked up from germline, CDR1 is LGHNA and CDR2 is YSLEER. V shed 0 bases and J 7 bases; nucleotides not matched to a gene: 6. CDR3 loop: CASSQDSGLDEQYF. The CDR3 nucleotides read TGCGCCAGCAGCCAAGACTCAGGACTAGATGAGCAGTACTTC.

This rearrangement joins TRBV28 to TRBJ2-7, with unresolved D. This CDR3 is built from 15 residues. From germline, CDR1 is MDHEN and CDR2 SYDVKM. The V and J ends lost 7 bases and 3 bases respectively, with 19 bases between them. The CDR3 DNA reads TGTGCCAGCACTCTCCAACCGGGCACCTACTACGAGCAGTACTTC. It is translated as CASTLQPGTYYEQYF.

This chain uses TRBV7-2 with TRBJ1-3, with D perhaps matching TRBD1 (6 bases). Germline values: CDR1 SGHTA, CDR2 FQGNSA. CDR3 length: 16 amino acids. The V and J ends lost 2 bases and 3 bases respectively, with 14 bases between them. CDR3 sequence reads: CASSLSGRGGGNTIYF. In DNA, the CDR3 is TGTGCCAGCAGCTTATCCGGCAGGGGAGGTGGAAACACCATATATTTT. Complete variable domain (other parts from reference TRBV7-2 and TRBJ1-3): GAGVSQSPSNKVTEKGKDVELRCDPISGHTALYWYRQSLGQGLEFLIYFQGNSAPDKSGLPSDRFSAERTGGSVSTLTIQRTQQEDSAVYLCASSLSGRGGGNTIYFGEGSWLTVV.

V gene TRBV29-1 combines with J gene TRBJ2-7; TRBD2 might be the D (7 bases). This CDR3 contains 13 residues. Trimming pared 3 bases from V and 3 bases from J, leaving 12 bases between. Germline CDR1 and CDR2: SQVTM and ANQGSEA. The CDR3: CSVEGGRIYEQYF. DNA of the CDR3: TGCAGCGTTGAGGGGGGGCGTATCTACGAGCAGTACTTC.

V gene TRBV25-1 combines with J gene TRBJ2-1, with D perhaps matching TRBD1 (5 bases). This CDR3 has 11 amino acids. The germline CDR1 and CDR2 sequences are MGHDK and SYGVNS. Trimming stripped 4 bases from V and 16 bases from J, with 14 bases between. In nucleotides, the CDR3 is TGTGCCAGCAGTGTAGGACAACCCCGATTCTTC. This encodes CASSVGQPRFF.

The CDR3 sequence is CASSLFPGPEQYF. CDR3 nucleotide sequence: TGTGCCAGCAGTTTATTTCCAGGGCCGGAGCAGTACTTC. The V call is TRBV27, the J call TRBJ2-7, with a weak D call TRBD1 (5 bases). The CDR3 sequence is 13 residues long. Germline CDR1 is MNHEY and CDR2 is SMNVEV (reference sequence). V shed 1 base and J shed 7 bases, with 11 bases lying between them.

The chain has TRBV6-5 and TRBJ2-3, with D possibly called TRBD1 or TRBD2 (5 bases each). There are 15 residues in the CDR3. V was cut by 4 bases and J by 2 bases, with 13 bases left in between. Germline V gene sequence: CDR1 MNHEY, CDR2 SVGAGI. The CDR3 DNA sequence: TGTGCCAGCAGTTTCGTCAGGGAGCACACAGATACGCAGTATTTT. Encoded protein: CASSFVREHTDTQYF.

The rearrangement links TRBV20-1 to TRBJ2-7; perhaps TRBD1 as D (6 bases). CDR1 and CDR2 from the germline V gene are DFQATT and SNEGSKA (reference sequence). The CDR3 totals 13 residues. Trimming removed 3 bases at V and 6 bases at J, with 15 bases between. The CDR3 sequence: CSARAQGSREQYF. The CDR3 region has the DNA TGCAGTGCTAGGGCCCAGGGGTCCCGCGAGCAGTACTTC.

The rearrangement uses TRBV5-6 and TRBJ2-1; 10 nucleotides agree with TRBD2. The germline V gene encodes CDR1 SGHDT and CDR2 YYEEEE. The CDR3 is made up of 17 amino acids. V lost 3 bases to trimming and J lost 5 bases; unmatched junction nucleotides: 11. Here the CDR3 reads CASSSGTSVYRNNEQFF. The CDR3 DNA reads TGTGCCAGCAGCTCCGGGACTAGCGTCTACAGGAACAATGAGCAGTTCTTC.

The J gene is TRBJ2-1, the V gene TRBV30, with no clear D. This CDR3 region has 11 residues. Trimming left V 3 bases short and J 6 bases short, with 6 bases between. Germline V gives CDR1 GTSNPN, CDR2 SVGIG (reference sequence). CDR3 sequence: CAWSDGNEQFF. The CDR3 DNA sequence: TGTGCCTGGAGCGACGGCAATGAGCAGTTCTTC.

J is TRBJ2-7 and V is TRBV19; D call uncertain. Trimming removed 5 bases from V and 3 bases from J, with 14 bases in between. The CDR3 is made up of 14 amino acids. Germline assignment: CDR1 LNHDA and CDR2 SQIVND (reference sequence). As DNA, the CDR3 is TGTGCCAGTAGTCGTGGAACGGCGGTCTACGAGCAGTACTTC. It codes for CASSRGTAVYEQYF. Drawing the rest from reference TRBV19 and TRBJ2-7, the complete variable domain is DGGITQSPKYLFRKEGQNVTLSCEQNLNHDAMYWYRQDPGQGLRLIYYSQIVNDFQKGDIAEGYSVSREKKESFPLTVTSAQKNPTAFYLCASSRGTAVYEQYFGPGTRLTVT.

This chain links TRBV6-6 with TRBJ2-1; D call uncertain. V gave up 6 bases and J gave up 5 bases, with 17 bases separating them. The length of the CDR3 is 15 residues. Germline CDR1 MNHNY, CDR2 SVGAGI (reference sequence). CDR3 residues: CASSYLGIPDNEQFF. The CDR3 nucleotides read TGTGCCAGCAGCTACCTAGGGATCCCGGACAATGAGCAGTTCTTC.

CDR3 nucleotides: TGCGCCAGCAGCCAAGATAAGAGGGTACCCTCCGAGCAGTACTTC. This sequence encodes CASSQDKRVPSEQYF. This sequence joins TRBV4-3 and TRBJ2-7, with TRBD2 as a possible D gene (5 bases). This CDR3 has 15 amino acids. The V and J ends lost 0 bases and 6 bases respectively, with 15 bases between them. CDR1 and CDR2 (germline): LGHNA, YSLEER.

This sequence joins TRBV4-3 and TRBJ2-7; 9 positions match TRBD1. V shed 1 base, J shed 2 bases, and the junction held 3 bases outside the gene matches. The CDR3 consists of 15 residues. The V gene's germline CDR1 is LGHNA and CDR2 YSLEER. This chain's CDR3 is CASSQGTGVTYEQYF. DNA of the CDR3: TGCGCCAGCAGCCAAGGGACAGGGGTCACCTACGAGCAGTACTTC.

This rearrangement joins TRBV25-1 to TRBJ2-3; D ambiguous. The CDR3 contains 15 residues. Germline CDR1 reads MGHDK; CDR2 reads SYGVNS. V lost 1 base and J lost 5, with 13 bases in between. The CDR3 DNA reads TGTGCCAGCAGTGAATTCGTCAGTACTCTAGATACGCAGTATTTT. As protein: CASSEFVSTLDTQYF.

Here the CDR3 DNA reads TGTGCCAGCAGCTCGAATGGGGGACAGAAACCTTCTGGGGCCAACGTCCTGACTTTC. Its translation: CASSSNGGQKPSGANVLTF. The chain links TRBV7-9 to TRBJ2-6; TRBD1 agrees at 7 bases. Trimming took 4 bases from V and 1 from J; bases not matched to a gene: 13. This CDR3 has 19 amino acids. CDR1 SEHNR and CDR2 FQNEAQ come from the germline V gene (reference sequence). The full variable domain, with the rest looked up from reference TRBV7-9 and TRBJ2-6, is DTGVSQNPRHKITKRGQNVTFRCDPISEHNRLYWYRQTLGQGPEFLTYFQNEAQLEKSRLLSDRFSAERPKGSFSTLEIQRTEQGDSAMYLCASSSNGGQKPSGANVLTFGAGSRLTVL.